The 17 T cell receptor beta chains given below trace back to one sample, sequenced in a study of blood T cell repertoires in COVID-19 (TCRdb year 2020). Libraries were made using the immunoSEQ multiplex PCR assay. TCRdb holds this immuneACCESS table with in-frame rearrangements only. Some clones are missing; in checked studies, unresolved V genes explain under half, and the rest has no known cause. This sample holds about 160,000 clones; 92% were observed only once. The top ten clones comprise approximately 4.8% of the sample. Source material: peripheral blood. The receptor source for this set is a man aged 30 to 39 with COVID-19, enrolled during active disease.

The chain joins TRBV6-6 to TRBJ1-6, with 9 bases that match TRBD1. Germline lookup yields CDR1 MNHNY and CDR2 SVGAGI (reference sequence). The CDR3 sequence is 15 residues long. V gave up 5 bases and J gave up 6 bases; unmatched junction bases: 5. CDR3 nucleotides: TGTGCCAGCAGTCTGCCGGGACAGGGTAATTCACCCCTCCACTTT. Its translation: CASSLPGQGNSPLHF.

CDR3 coding DNA: TGTGCCAGCAGCAAGGTCGGGACAGGGGTTATGAACACTGAAGCTTTCTTT. Its protein product is CASSKVGTGVMNTEAFF. V usage is TRBV7-3 and J usage is TRBJ1-1, with 10 positions matching TRBD1. With V trimmed by 5 bases and J by 0 bases, 9 bases remained unmatched. The length of the CDR3 is 17 residues. Germline V gives CDR1 SGHTA, CDR2 FQGTGA. Using reference TRBV7-3 and TRBJ1-1 for the parts outside the CDR3, the full variable domain is GAGVSQTPSNKVTEKGKYVELRCDPISGHTALYWYRQSLGQGPEFLIYFQGTGAADDSGLPNDRFFAVRPEGSVSTLKIQRTERGDSAVYLCASSKVGTGVMNTEAFFGQGTRLTVV.

The J gene is TRBJ2-1, the V gene TRBV19; the match to TRBD2 covers 7 bases. Trimming removed 9 bases from V and 2 bases from J; junction bases left unmatched: 10. The CDR3 extends over 15 amino acids. Germline lookup yields CDR1 LNHDA and CDR2 SQIVND (reference sequence). The CDR3 region has the DNA TGTGCCAGCTCGAAGGCAGCGGGAACCTACAATGAGCAGTTCTTC. Translating it yields CASSKAAGTYNEQFF.

This clone occurred once. V gene TRBV5-4 combines with J gene TRBJ2-3; 10 positions agree with TRBD2. The CDR3 covers 20 residues. Trimming cost V 4 bases and J 1 base; bases outside gene matches: 18. Germline values: CDR1 SGHNT, CDR2 YYREEE (reference sequence). CDR3 in DNA: TGTGCCAGCAGCCCCGCCGGTAATAGCGGGAGGTCGGGGGGCACAGATACGCAGTATTTT. Its protein product is CASSPAGNSGRSGGTDTQYF.

This chain uses TRBV7-6 with TRBJ1-5, with 9 bases aligning to TRBD1. With V trimmed by 3 bases and J by 3 bases, 3 bases remained unmatched. Germline CDR1 is SGHVS and CDR2 is FNYEAQ. This CDR3 contains 15 residues. DNA of the CDR3: TGTGCCAGCAGCTTTGGACAGGGGTACAATCAGCCCCAGCATTTT. This gives the protein CASSFGQGYNQPQHF.

This chain links TRBV6-5 with TRBJ1-6, with D possibly being TRBD1 (5 bases). The germline V and J ends were trimmed by 0 bases and 11 bases, with 17 bases remaining between them. CDR1 and CDR2 (germline): MNHEY, SVGAGI. This CDR3 contains 16 residues. DNA for the CDR3: TGTGCCAGCAGTTACTCGGGAACGCAGGGTTATACACCCCTCCACTTT. Its translation: CASSYSGTQGYTPLHF.

The chain links TRBV10-3 to TRBJ2-3, with 9 bases lining up with TRBD1. This CDR3 has 13 amino acids. Germline loops: CDR1 ENHRY, CDR2 SYGVKD. V gave up 8 bases and J gave up 7 bases; unmatched junction bases: 7. CDR3 region: CAIRTGGGNTQYF. DNA for the CDR3: TGTGCCATCCGAACAGGGGGCGGGAATACGCAGTATTTT.

As DNA, the CDR3 is TGTGCCAGCAGTTACAAACCGGGACAGGGGAACACTGAAGCTTTCTTT. This encodes CASSYKPGQGNTEAFF. The chain links TRBV3-1 (or the pseudogene TRBV3-2) to TRBJ1-1, with TRBD1 matching over 9 bases. This CDR3 spans 16 amino acids. CDR1 and CDR2 (germline): LGHDT, YNNKEL (reference sequence). Trimming at V came to 6 bases and at J to 1 base, leaving 9 bases not matched to a gene.

This chain joins TRBV25-1 and TRBJ2-2; 13 bases align to TRBD2. CDR1 is MGHDK, CDR2 SYGVNS, per germline. J lost 5 bases, V lost 6 bases, and 3 bases had no gene match. This CDR3 is built from 15 residues. As DNA, the CDR3 is TGTGCCAGCAGCGAGGGACTAGCGGGGACCGGGGAGCTGTTTTTT. It is translated as CASSEGLAGTGELFF.

The chain joins TRBV13 to TRBJ1-2; tentative D call: TRBD1 (5 bases). The germline CDR1 and CDR2 sequences are PRHDT and FYEKMQ (reference sequence). The CDR3 has 15 residues. Trimming stripped 2 bases from V and 4 bases from J, with 14 bases between. This chain's CDR3 is CASSLQAREAYGYTF. The CDR3 nucleotides read TGTGCCAGCAGCTTACAGGCCAGGGAGGCCTATGGCTACACCTTC.

CDR3 region: CASSVRWGGSSTDTQYF. CDR3 in DNA: TGTGCCAGCAGCGTACGGTGGGGGGGTTCTAGCACAGATACGCAGTATTTT. The V and J genes are TRBV9 and TRBJ2-3, with 7 positions matching TRBD2. The V gene's germline CDR1 is SGDLS and CDR2 YYNGEE. Unmatched junction bases numbered 8, after V lost 1 base and J lost 0 bases. This CDR3 comprises 17 residues.

This chain joins TRBV6-5 and TRBJ2-1; D is uncertain. Germline values: CDR1 MNHEY, CDR2 SVGAGI. The length of the CDR3 is 15 residues. Trimming cost V 5 bases and J 8 bases, with 19 bases left between them. CDR3 in DNA: TGTGCCAGCAGTCCGACTCGGAGCATGAGGTATGAGCAGTTCTTC. Protein sequence: CASSPTRSMRYEQFF.

The chain recombines TRBV7-2 with TRBJ1-1, with unresolved D. The V end lost 1 base, the J end lost 1 base, and 7 bases lay between the germline ends. CDR1 and CDR2 (germline): SGHTA, FQGNSA. CDR3 length equals 14 residues. The CDR3 here is CASSLGARNTEAFF. The CDR3 nucleotides are TGTGCCAGCAGCTTAGGGGCGAGGAACACTGAAGCTTTCTTT.

V is TRBV6-2 or TRBV6-3 and J is TRBJ1-1, with D perhaps TRBD1 (5 bases). The CDR3 contains 15 residues. The V end lost 5 bases, the J end lost 1 base, and 14 bases lay between the germline ends. Germline-derived CDR1 and CDR2 are MNHEY and SVGEGT. The CDR3 sequence: CASSPRGTKNTEAFF. The CDR3 nucleotides are TGTGCCAGCAGTCCAAGGGGAACGAAGAACACTGAAGCTTTCTTT.

The V call is TRBV5-1, the J call TRBJ2-1; 13 nucleotides align to TRBD2. The CDR3 has 15 residues. Unmatched junction bases numbered 6, after V lost 0 bases and J lost 12 bases. Germline V gives CDR1 SGHRS, CDR2 YFSETQ. This CDR3 reads CASSLAWTSGSGQFF. The CDR3 DNA reads TGCGCCAGCAGCTTGGCGTGGACTAGCGGGAGCGGGCAGTTCTTC.

The chain carries TRBV28 and TRBJ2-7; TRBD2 might be the D (6 bases). The CDR3 is made up of 18 amino acids. The V gene's germline CDR1 is MDHEN and CDR2 SYDVKM. Deletions cut 2 bases from V and 2 bases from J, with 22 bases between. CDR3 sequence: CASSLPPDGGMGPYEQYF. The CDR3 DNA sequence: TGTGCCAGCAGTTTACCCCCGGATGGAGGGATGGGTCCCTACGAGCAGTACTTC.

V gene TRBV2 combines with J gene TRBJ2-1; tentative D call: TRBD2 (5 bases). The germline V gene has CDR1 SNHLY and CDR2 FYNNEI. CDR3 length: 14 amino acids. Trimming removed 7 bases from V and 5 bases from J, with 15 bases in between. This chain's CDR3 is CASILLRGNNEQFF. CDR3 DNA sequence: TGTGCCAGCATTCTTCTCCGGGGTAACAATGAGCAGTTCTTC.